This entry is about one TCR beta chain. Its target is unknown. The protocol was immunoSEQ multiplex PCR, while the TCRdb copy is restricted to in-frame clones and leaves out a portion. The sample lists fewer than 85,000 clones; over 85% were seen once. This specimen belongs to a study of cytomegalovirus exposure and HLA in healthy donors. Findings of the study overall: The investigators catalogued 164 TCR beta chains as cytomegalovirus-associated.

This clonotype was sampled from a woman younger than 35 in good health and CMV-seropositive. The sequenced material came from PBMCs.

CDR3 nucleotides: TGTGCCAGCAGTGTAAGGCGTCGGGGGACCGAGCAGTTCTTC. Protein product: CASSVRRRGTEQFF. The V call is TRBV2, the J call TRBJ2-1; possibly TRBD2 for D (6 bases). The germline CDR1 and CDR2 sequences are SNHLY and FYNNEI. The CDR3 consists of 14 residues. V was clipped by 4 bases and J by 10 bases, with 17 bases between them.